This T cell receptor (beta chain) was captured in a study of cytomegalovirus exposure and HLA in healthy donors. Sequenced by immunoSEQ multiplex PCR; TCRdb stores in-frame clones only, minus some. This sample has 250,000 to 300,000 clones, with 80% to 90% found just once. This TCR was recovered from a woman aged 18-35 years in good health and CMV-seronegative. Sequencing was carried out using PBMCs.

Written as DNA, the CDR3 is TGCGCCAGCAGCCGACGACAGGGCGCGAACACCGGGGAGCTGTTTTTT. Protein sequence: CASSRRQGANTGELFF. V usage is TRBV4-3 and J usage is TRBJ2-2; TRBD1 matches at 7 bases. The CDR3 is made up of 16 amino acids. V lost 4 bases to trimming and J lost 0 bases; unmatched junction nucleotides: 5. Germline V CDR1 and CDR2: LGHNA, YSLEER.